The next 5 T cell receptor beta chains were all read from a single sample in a study of identical twins. TCRdb re-called the 5' RACE reads with MiXCR, one entry per CDR3 protein. This sample has about 500,000 distinct CDR3 sequences, with over 11% found just once. These data are also associated with another study on yellow fever vaccine responses in identical twins.

The sequencing sample was made of CD4+ T cells sorted from blood. The receptors come from a woman younger than 35 in good health.

The CDR3 nucleotides read TGTGCCAGCAGTTTAGTCTCGGGACAGGGGGCGTTCGAGACCCAGTACTTC. Translation gives CASSLVSGQGAFETQYF. The gene calls are TRBV12-3 or TRBV12-4 and TRBJ2-5, with 12 bases identical to TRBD1. V lost 1 base, J lost 5 bases, and 8 bases stayed unmatched. The CDR3 totals 17 residues.

The V and J genes are TRBV6-2 or TRBV6-3 and TRBJ2-1, with a tentative D call TRBD2 (5 bases). CDR1 is MNHEY, CDR2 SVGEGT, per germline. Trimming took 5 bases from V and 7 from J, leaving 9 bases between them. The CDR3 is 12 residues long. Written as DNA, the CDR3 is TGTGCCAGCAGTCGGACGGGGAATGAGCAGTTCTTC. Translated: CASSRTGNEQFF.

This clonotype was counted at least ten times. This chain connects TRBV5-1 to TRBJ2-3, with D perhaps matching TRBD1 (6 bases). The length of the CDR3 is 14 residues. V was pared by 4 bases and J by 2 bases, with 11 bases between. Germline-derived CDR1 and CDR2 are SGHRS and YFSETQ. The CDR3 DNA follows: TGCGCCAGCAGCATACAGGGCCCCACAGATACGCAGTATTTT. This sequence encodes CASSIQGPTDTQYF.

The chain joins TRBV6-1 to TRBJ2-7; 9 bases are shared with TRBD2. The CDR3 is 14 residues long. The germline CDR1 and CDR2 sequences are MNHNS and SASEGT. V shed 6 bases and J 5 bases; nucleotides not matched to a gene: 8. CDR3 amino acids: CASRGSGRDNEQYF. The CDR3 coding sequence is TGTGCCAGCAGGGGTAGCGGGAGAGATAACGAGCAGTACTTC.

This clonotype was detected a few times. This rearrangement joins TRBV6-1 to TRBJ1-3, with D maybe TRBD1 (6 bases). The germline gives CDR1 MNHNS, CDR2 SASEGT. CDR3 length equals 14 residues. V was shortened by 5 bases and J by 2 bases, with 10 bases between the two germline ends. This CDR3 reads CASSRQATGNTIYF. For the CDR3, the DNA is TGTGCCAGCAGTCGACAGGCTACTGGAAACACCATATATTTT.